A selection of T cell receptor beta chains follows, all from one sample in a study of fetal regulatory T cell absence and autoimmunity. The method was immunoSEQ multiplex PCR; TCRdb's version includes in-frame clones alone and lacks a portion of them. This table holds 95,000 or so clones, approximately 75% found once. Input material: pancreas tissue. All receptors come from a male donor with IPEX syndrome. CDR3s include the opening cysteine and the closing phenylalanine or tryptophan. D genes are given only for firm matches. Clone sizes are given selectively: once, few, many, or a class where the clone is expanded.

clone_size	v_call	j_call	d_call	cdr3_aa	cdr3_nt
NA	TRBV27	TRBJ2-3	TRBD1	CASSYFQGARTDTQYF	TGTGCCAGCAGTTACTTTCAGGGGGCGCGCACAGATACGCAGTATTTT
few	TRBV7-6	TRBJ2-7	TRBD2	CASSPRGGSYEQYF	TGTGCCAGCAGCCCCCGGGGGGGCTCCTACGAGCAGTACTTC
NA	TRBV15	TRBJ2-1	NA	CATSRDWGTQGNEQFF	TGTGCCACCAGCAGAGATTGGGGAACTCAGGGCAATGAGCAGTTCTTC
NA	TRBV4-2	TRBJ2-1	TRBD2	CASSQDLSGLAGYNEQFF	TGTGCCAGCAGCCAAGATCTCTCGGGGCTAGCGGGCTACAATGAGCAGTTCTTC
NA	TRBV2	TRBJ2-7	NA	CASSVYEQYF	TGTGCCAGCAGTGTCTACGAGCAGTACTTC
NA	TRBV5-6	TRBJ1-1	TRBD1	CASSDTDRGRTEAFF	TGTGCCAGCAGCGATACGGACAGGGGGCGTACTGAAGCTTTCTTT
NA	TRBV9	TRBJ2-1	TRBD2	CASSPRDYSYNEQFF	TGTGCCAGCAGCCCTCGGGACTACTCCTACAATGAGCAGTTCTTC
NA	TRBV15	TRBJ2-3	TRBD2	CATSLRLARTDTQYF	TGTGCCACCAGCTTAAGACTAGCGCGCACAGATACGCAGTATTTT
NA	TRBV5-4	TRBJ1-1	NA	CASSWSRYTEAFF	TGTGCCAGCAGCTGGTCGAGGTACACTGAAGCTTTCTTT
NA	TRBV5-6	TRBJ2-5	NA	CASSLRTAPQETQYF	TGTGCCAGCAGCTTGCGGACAGCTCCTCAAGAGACCCAGTACTTC
few	TRBV11-2	TRBJ1-1	NA	CASSSRVTEAFF	TGTGCCAGCAGCTCCAGGGTCACTGAAGCTTTCTTT
few	TRBV6-5	TRBJ2-7	NA	CASSGRRNEQYF	TGTGCCAGCTCGGGACGTAGAAACGAGCAGTACTTC
NA	TRBV27	TRBJ2-7	NA	CASSSSGTSREQYF	TGTGCCAGCAGTTCTTCCGGGACTTCTCGCGAGCAGTACTTC
NA	TRBV4-1	TRBJ2-3	NA	CASSQTLASTDTQYF	TGCGCCAGCAGCCAGACGCTAGCGTCCACAGATACGCAGTATTTT
NA	TRBV10-3	TRBJ1-2	TRBD1	CAISPQGALNYGYTF	TGTGCCATCAGCCCACAGGGGGCCCTTAACTATGGCTACACCTTC
NA	TRBV4-1	TRBJ1-1	NA	CASSAQKGRRLNTEAFF	TGCGCCAGCAGCGCCCAAAAGGGGAGACGGTTGAACACTGAAGCTTTCTTT
NA	TRBV5-6	TRBJ1-2	NA	CASSLEWTSRYGYTF	TGTGCCAGCAGCTTGGAGTGGACGTCGCGTTACGGCTACACCTTC
NA	TRBV5-4	TRBJ2-5	TRBD2	CASSLDLAEETQYF	TGTGCCAGCAGCTTGGATCTAGCGGAAGAGACCCAGTACTTC
NA	TRBV2	TRBJ2-2	TRBD2	CASRRERNTGELFF	TGTGCCAGCAGGCGGGAGAGGAACACCGGGGAGCTGTTTTTT
once	TRBV7-2	TRBJ2-7	NA	CASSLNTEQYF	TGTGCCAGCAGCCTCAATACCGAGCAGTACTTC
medium-sized	TRBV2	TRBJ2-3	NA	CASRAGMVDTQYF	TGTGCCAGCAGGGCAGGGATGGTAGATACGCAGTATTTT
NA	TRBV5-4	TRBJ2-7	TRBD2	CASSWGLETYEQYF	TGTGCCAGCAGCTGGGGACTAGAGACCTACGAGCAGTACTTC
NA	TRBV7-9	TRBJ1-3	NA	CASSGGNTIYF	TGTGCCAGCAGCGGCGGAAACACCATATATTTT
NA	TRBV4-1	TRBJ2-1	NA	CASSQAQGSYNEQFF	TGCGCCAGCAGCCAAGCCCAGGGCTCCTACAATGAGCAGTTCTTC